The TCR beta chain under discussion was sequenced for a study of T cell responses to AZD1222 COVID-19 vaccine. The table came from immunoSEQ multiplex PCR; TCRdb's copy has only in-frame clones and leaves some out. The sample has roughly 190,000 clones, roughly 90% seen once. CDR1 and CDR2 from the germline V gene are MNHNY and SVGAGI (reference sequence). V trimming: 5 bases; J trimming: 0 bases; junction bases outside the gene matches: 12. This CDR3 contains 18 residues. The material was peripheral blood, obtained on day 0 of AZD1222 vaccination. This clonotype was obtained from an adult in good health. This chain uses TRBV6-6 with TRBJ1-5; 8 bases match TRBD1. CDR3 nucleotide sequence: TGTGCCAGCAGTCTTCGGGACAGGCGGTTCTCTAGCAATCAGCCCCAGCATTTT. It encodes CASSLRDRRFSSNQPQHF.